This TCR beta chain comes out of a study of graft-versus-host responses after intestinal transplantation (dated by TCRdb to the early 2020s). As for the study more broadly: The transplants that recipients received were multivisceral, liver-intestinal, or isolated intestinal. All recipients received anti-thymocyte globulin induction followed by maintenance tacrolimus and steroids for about three years. Graft-versus-host and host-versus-graft alloreactive T cell clones were tracked in the graft, circulation and bone marrow after intestinal transplantation using bulk TCR-beta CDR3 sequencing. To identify alloreactive clones, pre-transplant mixed lymphocyte reaction products were sequenced and then compared with unstimulated pre-transplant donor and recipient T cells. Of the 20 to 30 intestinal transplant recipients enrolled in the cohort, one of whom was a retransplant, a few patients without pretransplant specimens were excluded. A peak of at least 4% donor T cells among recipient peripheral blood mononuclear cells was the definition used for donor T cell macrochimerism. Instead of going to the commercial service, samples from a few later patients were sequenced in-house on an Illumina MiSeq and processed with MiXCR.

The investigation overall reported the following: In patients with donor T cell macrochimerism, the allografts had high GvH to HvG T cell clonal ratios. Early after transplant, peak levels of circulating GvH clones were found to be associated with declines in HvG clones. GvH clones were found in recipient bone marrow, and some of the GvH clones appeared earlier in ileal mucosa or blood, which is consistent with an intestinal mucosal origin. The relatively low number and heterogeneity of intestinal transplant patients limited the conclusions.

Library method: the immunoSEQ multiplex PCR assay. For most patients, genomic DNA was subjected to high-throughput TCR-beta CDR3 sequencing by Adaptive Biotechnologies. In the authors' own workflow: TCR sequencing data were retrieved from Adaptive's ImmunoSEQ software for some 19 patients, whereas three other patients were processed with MiXCR and VDJtools. CDR3 nucleotide sequences shared between donor and recipient were removed because their origin could not be assigned. To count as alloreactive, a clone needed at least 2-fold expansion over unstimulated cells and a minimum CFSE-low frequency of 0.002% (template counts) or 0.001% (read counts). Clones were considered mappable if detected in sequenced pre-transplant spleen, lymph node, or MLR CFSE-low populations of the donor or recipient. Cumulative frequency of alloreactive clones was calculated as a percentage of all sequences weighted by copy number. TCRdb mirrors the immuneACCESS table, restricted to in-frame sequences. Some clones are absent from its copies; in checked studies, under half trace to an unresolved V gene, and the reason for the others is unknown. The DNA gave D and trimming, while V, J and clone size come from that table. The sample records about 18,000 clones, approximately 79% of which are singletons. The ten top clones hold 7.8% of the sample.

Dithiothreitol, EDTA incubations and collagenase D digestion were used to isolate intraepithelial and lamina propria lymphocytes from graft specimens. Bulk TCR-beta sequencing was performed on serial intestinal graft biopsy specimens collected as late as 600 days after transplant. From its cysteine to its phenylalanine, the CDR3 spans 14 amino acids. Only the CDR3 region is kept as DNA, spanning 42 bases read in frame from base 1. Trimming removed 4 bases from V and 5 bases from J, leaving 14 bases between the germline ends. CDR1 and CDR2 are read off the germline V gene (reference sequence) as SEHNR and FQNEAQ. Notes on this clone: Its antigen has not been determined. Base qualities are not recorded, but no much larger clone differs from it by a single base.

This receptor chain uses TRBV7-9 and TRBJ1-2; confidence is insufficient to name the D gene. The receptor was derived from a human patient who received an intestinal transplant, so some T cells may come from the graft donor. The starting material was ileum tissue, obtained approximately 61 weeks after intestinal transplant. The CDR3 reads CASSSQSLPYGYTF. The nucleotide sequence is given as TGTGCCAGCAGCTCCCAGAGCTTACCTTATGGCTACACCTTC.